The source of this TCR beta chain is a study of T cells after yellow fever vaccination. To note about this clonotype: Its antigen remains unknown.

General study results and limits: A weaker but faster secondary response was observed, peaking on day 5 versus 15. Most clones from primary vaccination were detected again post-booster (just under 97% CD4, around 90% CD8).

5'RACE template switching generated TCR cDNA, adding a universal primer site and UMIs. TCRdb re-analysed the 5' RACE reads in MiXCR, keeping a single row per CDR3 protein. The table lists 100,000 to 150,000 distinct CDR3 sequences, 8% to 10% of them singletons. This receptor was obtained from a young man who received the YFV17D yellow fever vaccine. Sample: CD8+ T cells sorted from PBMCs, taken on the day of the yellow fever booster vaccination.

CDR3 sequence (DNA): TGTGCCATCAGTGAGTGGTCAGGGACAGAGACCCAGTACTTC. Its protein product is CAISEWSGTETQYF. This chain connects TRBV10-3 to TRBJ2-5; the D call may be TRBD1 or TRBD2 (5 bases each). CDR3 size: 14 residues. Trimming pared 1 base from V and 4 bases from J, leaving 10 bases between. Per germline, CDR1 ENHRY and CDR2 SYGVKD.